This is a list of T cell receptor beta chains from one sample in a study of siplizumab effects on memory and regulatory T cells. Assay: immunoSEQ multiplex PCR; the TCRdb copy retains only in-frame clones and omits some. The sample lists around 87,000 clones, 80% to 90% occurring once. Specimen: CD4+ T cells sorted from blood. These receptors were collected from a human donor in good health. Each CDR3 is given with its conserved first and last residue. D genes are given only for firm matches. The listing skips clone size in some rows; elsewhere it reads once, few, many or a size class.

V gene,clone size,J gene,D gene,CDR3 DNA,CDR3 protein
TRBV6-6,NA,TRBJ1-1,TRBD1,TGTGCCAGCAGAGGGACAGGGAACACTGAAGCTTTCTTT,CASRGTGNTEAFF
TRBV5-1,NA,TRBJ2-6,NA,TGCGCCAGCAGCTGGGACACCTCTGGGGCCAACGTCCTGACTTTC,CASSWDTSGANVLTF
TRBV9,NA,TRBJ1-3,NA,TGTGCCAGCAGCTCGCAAACAGGGCTCGGAAACACCATATATTTT,CASSSQTGLGNTIYF
TRBV19,NA,TRBJ2-2,TRBD1,TGTGCCAGTAGTAATTCCCGGACAGGAAACACCGGGGAGCTGTTTTTT,CASSNSRTGNTGELFF
TRBV28,NA,TRBJ2-5,NA,TGTGCCAGCAGTTTAGAAGGTATAGAGACCCAGTACTTC,CASSLEGIETQYF
TRBV5-1,NA,TRBJ1-1,NA,TGCGCCAGCAGGGGTATAACAGGAGATAACACTGAAGCTTTCTTT,CASRGITGDNTEAFF
TRBV10-1,NA,TRBJ2-2,NA,TGCGCCAGCAGTGATAGGAGCACCGGGGAGCTGTTTTTT,CASSDRSTGELFF
TRBV18,NA,TRBJ1-2,NA,TGTGCCAGCTCACCACCAGCGAACAACTATGGCTACACCTTC,CASSPPANNYGYTF
TRBV2,few,TRBJ1-1,TRBD1,TGTGCCAGCAGTGTACAGGGGGACACTGAAGCTTTCTTT,CASSVQGDTEAFF
TRBV5-1,NA,TRBJ2-5,NA,TGCGCCAGCAGCTTGGACCCGGGCACAGAGACCCAGTACTTC,CASSLDPGTETQYF
TRBV20-1,NA,TRBJ2-1,NA,TGCAGTGGCGAGTCGTACAATGAGCAGTTCTTC,CSGESYNEQFF
TRBV5-1,NA,TRBJ2-6,TRBD1,TGCGCCAGCACCCTTACAGGGGCCGGGGCCAACGTCCTGACTTTC,CASTLTGAGANVLTF
TRBV27,NA,TRBJ2-7,TRBD2,TGTGCCAGCAGTTGGTCGGGACTAGCGGGAGCAACCACCTACGAGCAGTACTTC,CASSWSGLAGATTYEQYF
TRBV27,NA,TRBJ2-1,TRBD2,TGTGCCAGCAGTTGGGGGTTAAGACTAGCGGGAGGTCTAGGCAAAACCTACAATGAGCAGTTCTTC,CASSWGLRLAGGLGKTYNEQFF